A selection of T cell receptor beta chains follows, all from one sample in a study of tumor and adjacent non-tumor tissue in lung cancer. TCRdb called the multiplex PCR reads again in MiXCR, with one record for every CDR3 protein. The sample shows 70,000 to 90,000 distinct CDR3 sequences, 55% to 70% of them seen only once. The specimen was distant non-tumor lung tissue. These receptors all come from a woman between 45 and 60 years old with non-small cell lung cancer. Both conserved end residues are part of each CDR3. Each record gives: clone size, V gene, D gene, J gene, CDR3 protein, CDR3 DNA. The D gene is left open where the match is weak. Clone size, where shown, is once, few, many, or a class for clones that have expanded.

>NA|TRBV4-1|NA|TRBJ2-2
CASSQVHGHTGELFF
TGCGCCAGCAGCCAAGTGCATGGTCACACCGGGGAGCTGTTTTTT
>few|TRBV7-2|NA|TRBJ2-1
CASSPDYNEQFF
TGTGCCAGCAGCCCAGACTACAATGAGCAGTTCTTC
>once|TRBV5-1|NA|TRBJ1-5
CASSFGPGNSNEPQHF
TGCGCCAGCAGCTTCGGCCCCGGGAATAGCAATGAGCCCCAGCATTTT
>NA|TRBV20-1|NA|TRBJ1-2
CSTRDRGSGCYTF
TGCAGTACTAGAGATCGTGGCTCGGGCTGCTACACCTTC
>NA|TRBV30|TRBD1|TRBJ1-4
CTWKNGQGFDEKLFF
TGTACCTGGAAAAACGGACAGGGGTTCGATGAAAAACTGTTTTTT
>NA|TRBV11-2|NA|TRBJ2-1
CASRLESGAGQFF
TGCGCCAGTAGGTTAGAGTCTGGCGCAGGGCAGTTCTTC
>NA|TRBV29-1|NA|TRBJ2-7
CSGGTYYEDYF
TGCAGTGGAGGGACCTACTACGAGGACTACTTC
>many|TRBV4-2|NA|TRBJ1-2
CASNQGGLNYGYTF
TGTGCCAGCAACCAAGGGGGGCTTAACTATGGCTACACCTTC
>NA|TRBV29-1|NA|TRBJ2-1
CSIAPVRTLSNGQFF
TGCAGCATTGCACCCGTGCGGACATTAAGCAATGGGCAGTTCTTT
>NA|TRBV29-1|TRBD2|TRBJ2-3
CSVESGGSGTDTHYF
TGCAGCGTTGAGTCTGGCGGGAGTGGCACAGATACGCATTATTTT
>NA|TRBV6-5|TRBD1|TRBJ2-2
CASRSRPGTENIGELYF
TGTGCCAGCAGATCAAGACCGGGGACAGAAAACATCGGGGAGCTGTATTTT
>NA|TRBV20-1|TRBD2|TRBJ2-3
CSARAGLAGAPAMMKYF
TGCAGTGCTAGAGCAGGACTAGCGGGAGCCCCAGCAATGATGAAGTATTTT
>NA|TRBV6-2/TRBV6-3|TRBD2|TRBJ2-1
CASRGPGTIGSDEQFF
TGTGCCAGCAGGGGCCCCGGGACTATCGGGAGCGATGAGCAGTTCTTC
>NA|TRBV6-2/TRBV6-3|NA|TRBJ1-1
CANMRNTEAFF
TGTGCCAACATGAGGAACACTGAAGCTTTCTTT
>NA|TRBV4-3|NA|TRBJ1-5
CANSQAYGVNQPQHF
TGCGCCAACAGCCAAGCCTATGGCGTGAATCAGCCCCAGCATTTT
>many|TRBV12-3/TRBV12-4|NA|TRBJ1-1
CASRNLKTGNTEAFF
TGTGCCAGCAGGAACTTAAAAACGGGCAACACTGAAGCTTTCTTT
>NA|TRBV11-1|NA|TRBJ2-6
CASSGPGGSYSGVNVLTF
TGTGCCAGCAGCGGTCCAGGGGGGTCTTACTCTGGGGTCAACGTCCTGACTTTC
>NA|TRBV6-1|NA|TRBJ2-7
CASEYPETYEQEF
TGTGCCAGCGAATATCCAGAAACCTACGAGCAGGAGTTC
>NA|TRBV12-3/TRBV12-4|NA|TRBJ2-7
CVSSMLGSEQYF
TGTGTCAGCAGCATGCTAGGTTCCGAGCAGTACTTC
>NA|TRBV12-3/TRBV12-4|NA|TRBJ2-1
CASSLATDDDQFF
TGTGCCAGCAGTTTAGCCACAGATGATGATCAGTTCTTC
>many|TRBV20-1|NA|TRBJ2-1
CSARGKGDEQFF
TGCAGTGCTAGAGGGAAGGGCGATGAGCAGTTCTTC
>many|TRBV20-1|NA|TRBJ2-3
CSAHLSGGTDTQYF
TGCAGTGCCCACCTTAGCGGCGGCACAGATACGCAGTATTTT
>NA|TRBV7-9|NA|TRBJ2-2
CASSRGTDPGSCFF
NA
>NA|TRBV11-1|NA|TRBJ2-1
CASSPLYYNEQFF
TGTGCCAGCAGCCCGCTTTACTACAATGAGCAGTTCTTC
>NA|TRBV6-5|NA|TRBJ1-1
CAYSPRGYTEAFF
TGTGCCTACAGCCCGAGGGGGTACACTGAAGCTTTCTTT
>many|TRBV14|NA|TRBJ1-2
CASSQVAGTLGGYTF
TGTGCCAGCAGCCAAGTAGCGGGGACCCTCGGTGGCTACACCTTC
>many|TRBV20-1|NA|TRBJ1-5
CSARKTGTFNQPQHF
TGCAGTGCTAGGAAAACCGGGACATTTAATCAGCCCCAGCATTTT
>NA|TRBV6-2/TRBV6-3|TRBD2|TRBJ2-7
CASRGAGGTYEQYF
TGTGCCAGCAGGGGAGCCGGGGGGACCTACGAGCAGTACTTC
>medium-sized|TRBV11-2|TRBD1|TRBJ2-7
CASSLTDRGSEQYF
TGTGCCAGCAGCTTAACGGACAGGGGGAGCGAGCAGTACTTC
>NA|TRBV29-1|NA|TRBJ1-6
CSVEISKNSPLRF
TGCAGCGTTGAGATTAGTAAGAATTCACCTCTCCGCTTT
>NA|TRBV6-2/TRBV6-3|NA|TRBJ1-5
CASSFESVVYVGGPNQPQHF
TGTGCCAGTAGTTTCGAATCTGTGGTATATGTCGGCGGTCCTAATCAGCCCCAGCATTTT
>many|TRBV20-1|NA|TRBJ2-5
CSARGLAYQETQYF
TGCAGTGCTAGAGGTCTAGCGTACCAAGAGACCCAGTACTTC
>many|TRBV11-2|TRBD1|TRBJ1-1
CASSLELTGTNTEAFF
TGTGCCAGCAGCTTGGAGTTGACAGGGACAAACACTGAAGCTTTCTTT
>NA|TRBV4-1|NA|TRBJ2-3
CANSRAGRTDTQYF
TGCGCCAACAGCCGAGCTGGGCGGACAGATACGCAGTATTTT
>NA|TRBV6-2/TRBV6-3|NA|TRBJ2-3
CASSYSDGTDTQYF
TGTGCCAGCAGTTACTCAGATGGCACAGATACGCAATATTTT